This passage covers 19 T cell receptor beta chains from one sample sequenced in a study of shared T cell receptors in the human thymus. Profiling relied on immunoSEQ multiplex PCR, and the TCRdb table lists in-frame clones only, not all of them. The table lists 720,000 or so clones, over 75% of them singletons, with around 0.01% in the top ten. This sample also belongs to another study, concerning human thymus T cells.

Sequencing used thymocytes. These receptors all stem from a girl less than two years old with a congenital heart defect.

This chain links TRBV5-1 with TRBJ1-2; possibly TRBD1 for D (6 bases). Germline loops: CDR1 SGHRS, CDR2 YFSETQ. V was trimmed by 7 bases and J by 10 bases, leaving 29 bases between them. This CDR3 contains 16 residues. The CDR3 DNA is TGCGCCAGCGGCCCCCACAGGGCAGGGATTGAGGACATCTACACCTTC. It encodes CASGPHRAGIEDIYTF.

The J gene is TRBJ2-1, the V gene TRBV5-1; 9 bases fit TRBD2. Germline V gene lookup returns CDR1 SGHRS and CDR2 YFSETQ. V lost 0 bases and J lost 10; bases outside the gene matches: 8. CDR3 length equals 15 residues. In nucleotides, the CDR3 is TGCGCCAGCAGCTTGGTTGGGACTAGCTTAAGGGAGCAGTTCTTC. Its translation is CASSLVGTSLREQFF. The full variable domain, in which reference TRBV5-1 and TRBJ2-1 provide the parts outside the CDR3, is KAGVTQTPRYLIKTRGQQVTLSCSPISGHRSVSWYQQTPGQGLQFLFEYFSETQRNKGNFPGRFSGRQFSNSRSEMNVSTLELGDSALYLCASSLVGTSLREQFFGPGTRLTVL.

The rearrangement links TRBV10-3 to TRBJ2-1; TRBD1 is a possible D gene (6 bases). Germline-derived CDR1 and CDR2 are ENHRY and SYGVKD. Trimming removed 5 bases from V and 1 base from J, with 9 bases in between. The CDR3 spans 14 residues. The CDR3 region is CAISRTASYNEQFF. The CDR3 bases are TGTGCCATCAGTAGGACAGCTTCCTACAATGAGCAGTTCTTC.

The chain carries TRBV4-2 and TRBJ1-4; TRBD1 matches 7 bases. Germline V gene sequence: CDR1 LGHNA, CDR2 YNFKEQ. The CDR3 contains 23 residues. The ends lost 0 bases at V and 7 bases at J; junction bases unmatched: 29. The CDR3 spells CASSQDRPPPYRGSMGGPEKLFF. As DNA, the CDR3 is TGTGCCAGCAGCCAAGATCGACCTCCTCCTTACAGGGGTTCCATGGGCGGGCCTGAAAAACTGTTTTTT.

The gene calls are TRBV6-6 and TRBJ1-5; the D is unclear. CDR3 size: 16 residues. Trimming took 6 bases from V and 7 from J, leaving 22 bases between them. Germline values: CDR1 MNHNY, CDR2 SVGAGI (reference sequence). The CDR3 DNA reads as TGTGCCAGCAGCCTAAATCGCCCACGCTGGGCGCAGCCCCAGCATTTT. Amino acid sequence: CASSLNRPRWAQPQHF.

The V call is TRBV6-5, the J call TRBJ1-3; 9 bases are shared with TRBD1. The CDR3 has 15 residues. The V gene end was trimmed by 5 bases and the J gene end by 4 bases; junction bases not matched to a gene: 6. Germline CDR1 reads MNHEY; CDR2 reads SVGAGI. The CDR3 DNA is TGTGCCAGCAGTCAGGACAGGGGAGAGGGAAACACCATATATTTT. It specifies CASSQDRGEGNTIYF.

The V and J genes are TRBV4-3 and TRBJ2-1; TRBD2 agrees at 8 bases. The V and J ends lost 1 base and 2 bases, in that order; junction bases with no gene match: 13. Germline assignment: CDR1 LGHNA and CDR2 YSLEER. The CDR3 length is 19 residues. This CDR3 is CASSQVLRRGDPPYNEQFF. The CDR3 DNA reads TGCGCCAGCAGCCAAGTGTTGAGGCGGGGGGACCCTCCCTACAATGAGCAGTTCTTC.

V gene TRBV5-1 combines with J gene TRBJ1-4; D may be TRBD1 (6 bases). This CDR3 contains 19 residues. V was shortened by 1 base and J by 6 bases, with 25 bases between the two germline ends. CDR1 and CDR2 (germline): SGHRS, YFSETQ. The CDR3 DNA is TGCGCCAGCAGCTTGCCCCCGCCAGGGGTTAATTTATTGGATGAAAAACTGTTTTTT. Amino acids: CASSLPPPGVNLLDEKLFF. The full variable domain, completed using reference TRBV5-1 and TRBJ1-4, is KAGVTQTPRYLIKTRGQQVTLSCSPISGHRSVSWYQQTPGQGLQFLFEYFSETQRNKGNFPGRFSGRQFSNSRSEMNVSTLELGDSALYLCASSLPPPGVNLLDEKLFFGSGTQLSVL.

The chain carries TRBV9 and TRBJ2-1, with D perhaps TRBD2 (7 bases). The CDR3 loop spans 18 amino acids. Germline-derived CDR1 and CDR2 are SGDLS and YYNGEE. Trimming pared 0 bases from V and 5 bases from J, leaving 21 bases between. The CDR3 DNA follows: TGTGCCAGCAGCGTAGATGGATCGTGGGGGGGCATCCACAATGAGCAGTTCTTC. Protein: CASSVDGSWGGIHNEQFF.

V usage is TRBV5-6 and J usage is TRBJ1-6; possible D gene TRBD1, 5 bases. Trimming left V 0 bases short and J 6 bases short, with 10 bases between. This CDR3 contains 15 residues. The germline gives CDR1 SGHDT, CDR2 YYEEEE. CDR3 in amino acids: CASSLVGQPNSPLHF. The CDR3 DNA follows: TGTGCCAGCAGCTTGGTTGGACAACCTAATTCACCCCTCCACTTT.

The V gene is TRBV7-2, the J gene TRBJ1-1; D gene ambiguous. V was trimmed by 2 bases and J by 4 bases, leaving 14 bases between them. There are 15 residues in the CDR3. CDR1 is SGHTA and CDR2 is FQGNSA in the germline V gene. The CDR3 region is CASSLYGVGATEAFF. The DNA for the CDR3 is TGTGCCAGCAGCTTATACGGGGTGGGAGCCACTGAAGCTTTCTTT.

The chain uses TRBV2 and TRBJ2-3, with TRBD2 as a possible D gene (6 bases). The V gene lost 5 bases and the J gene lost 0 bases, with 12 bases spanning the gap. CDR1 SNHLY and CDR2 FYNNEI come from the germline V gene. The CDR3 extends over 15 amino acids. CDR3 DNA: TGTGCCAGCAGTTCGGGGGATTATAGCACAGATACGCAGTATTTT. It codes for CASSSGDYSTDTQYF.

The V and J genes are TRBV6-5 and TRBJ1-1; 8 bases line up with TRBD1. The CDR3 is 15 residues long. Germline V gene sequence: CDR1 MNHEY, CDR2 SVGAGI. V lost 5 bases to trimming and J lost 4 bases; unmatched junction nucleotides: 9. In nucleotides, the CDR3 is TGTGCCAGCAGTCAACTGACAGGGGTGAGCACTGAAGCTTTCTTT. This gives the protein CASSQLTGVSTEAFF.

This clone was seen a handful of times. This chain connects TRBV5-6 to TRBJ1-3, with a weak D call TRBD1 (5 bases). CDR3 length: 14 residues. V was pared by 5 bases and J by 1 base, with 10 bases between. CDR1 is SGHDT, CDR2 YYEEEE, per germline. CDR3 sequence: CASRRHRSGNTIYF. CDR3 nucleotide sequence: TGTGCCAGCAGGCGGCACAGGTCTGGAAACACCATATATTTT. The full variable domain, its missing parts supplied by reference TRBV5-6 and TRBJ1-3, is DAGVTQSPTHLIKTRGQQVTLRCSPKSGHDTVSWYQQALGQGPQFIFQYYEEEERQRGNFPDRFSGHQFPNYSSELNVNALLLGDSALYLCASRRHRSGNTIYFGEGSWLTVV.

This chain uses TRBV4-2 with TRBJ1-2; D uncertain. The germline gives CDR1 LGHNA, CDR2 YNFKEQ. There are 16 residues in the CDR3. Trimming shortened V by 0 bases and J by 1 base, and 12 bases separated the two germline ends. The CDR3 DNA is TGTGCCAGCAGCCAAGATTACCGGGAAGGTAACTATGGCTACACCTTC. Translating it yields CASSQDYREGNYGYTF.

The chain employs TRBV6-5 and TRBJ2-5; TRBD1 matches 8 bases. V lost 8 bases to trimming and J lost 5 bases; unmatched junction nucleotides: 4. Per germline, CDR1 MNHEY and CDR2 SVGAGI. This CDR3 has 12 amino acids. The CDR3 here is CASADRVETQYF. DNA for the CDR3: TGTGCCAGCGCGGACAGGGTCGAGACCCAGTACTTC.

V gene TRBV5-1 combines with J gene TRBJ1-2; D ambiguous. The CDR3 covers 10 residues. CDR1 and CDR2 (germline): SGHRS, YFSETQ. Trimming removed 2 bases at V and 8 bases at J, with 4 bases between. The CDR3 DNA sequence: TGCGCCAGCAGCTTCCAGGGCTACACCTTC. Its protein product is CASSFQGYTF.

In regard to this clone: At one end the junction does not follow the germline gene, possibly because of a read error. In DNA, the CDR3 is TGTGCTAGTGGTTTGGTATCAGGGTATAGTTTT. This sequence encodes CASGLVSGYSF. The genes are TRBV12-5 and TRBJ1-1; D is possibly TRBD1 (5 bases). CDR1 and CDR2 (germline): LGHNT, FRNRAP. The CDR3 extends over 11 amino acids.

V is TRBV15 and J is TRBJ2-3; 10 nucleotides line up with TRBD2. This CDR3 comprises 16 residues. Germline V gene data show CDR1 as LNHNV and CDR2 as YYDKDF (reference sequence). V shed 0 bases and J 2 bases; nucleotides not matched to a gene: 2. The CDR3 region has the DNA TGTGCCACCAGCAGAGAAGCGGGAGGGATCACAGATACGCAGTATTTT. Translation: CATSREAGGITDTQYF.